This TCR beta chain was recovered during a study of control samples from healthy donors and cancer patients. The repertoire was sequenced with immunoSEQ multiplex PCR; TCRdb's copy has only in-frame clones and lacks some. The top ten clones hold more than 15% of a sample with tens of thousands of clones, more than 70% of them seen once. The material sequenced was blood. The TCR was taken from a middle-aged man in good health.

CDR3 sequence reads: CASSESEGSGVRQYF. Written as DNA, the CDR3 is TGTGCCAGCAGTGAAAGCGAGGGTAGCGGGGTTAGACAGTACTTC. This chain joins TRBV6-1 and TRBJ2-7; 8 bases match TRBD2. The ends lost 2 bases at V and 10 bases at J; junction bases unmatched: 13. CDR1 and CDR2 (germline): MNHNS, SASEGT. The CDR3 contains 15 residues.